This passage covers 21 T cell receptor beta chains from one sample sequenced in a study of OX40 agonist ivuxolimab in advanced cancers. Data came from immunoSEQ multiplex PCR; TCRdb stores just in-frame clones and leaves some out. The sample includes around 84,000 clones, 94% seen only once; the top ten take 11%. This specimen was CD4+ or CD8+ T cells sorted from blood, taken in a trial of the OX40 agonist ivuxolimab. These receptors came from an adult with an advanced solid tumor such as melanoma, head and neck, liver or kidney cancer.

The chain is built from TRBV28 and TRBJ2-1, with 14 bases matching TRBD2. Germline V CDR1 and CDR2: MDHEN, SYDVKM. This CDR3 has 15 amino acids. Trimming at V came to 2 bases and at J to 7 bases, leaving 1 base not matched to a gene. Here the CDR3 DNA reads TGTGCCAGCAGTTTAGGGACTAGCGGGAGTAATGAGCAGTTCTTC. This codes for CASSLGTSGSNEQFF.

V gene TRBV9 combines with J gene TRBJ2-2, with a tentative D call TRBD1 (7 bases). CDR3 length: 17 residues. Germline V gene lookup returns CDR1 SGDLS and CDR2 YYNGEE. The ends were cut back, 4 bases at V and 1 base at J, with 17 bases in the middle. CDR3: CASSLPRGTENTGELFF. CDR3 sequence (DNA): TGTGCCAGCAGCCTTCCACGGGGGACAGAGAACACCGGGGAGCTGTTTTTT.

This chain uses TRBV2 with TRBJ1-5; D perhaps matches TRBD1 (5 bases). CDR1 is SNHLY and CDR2 is FYNNEI in the germline V gene. V was shortened by 5 bases and J by 6 bases, with 17 bases between the two germline ends. This CDR3 contains 15 residues. In DNA, the CDR3 is TGTGCCAGCAGTATGACGTCAAGGGGCAGTCAGCCCCAGCATTTT. Translated: CASSMTSRGSQPQHF. Full variable domain (remainder filled in from reference TRBV2 and TRBJ1-5): EPEVTQTPSHQVTQMGQEVILRCVPISNHLYFYWYRQILGQKVEFLVSFYNNEISEKSEIFDDQFSVERPDGSNFTLKIRSTKLEDSAMYFCASSMTSRGSQPQHFGDGTRLSIL.

This chain connects TRBV11-2 to TRBJ1-5, with D possibly TRBD1 on 5 matching bases. This CDR3 is 16 amino acids long. Germline V gives CDR1 SGHAT, CDR2 FQNNGV. The V and J ends lost 5 bases and 2 bases respectively, with 16 bases between them. DNA for the CDR3: TGTGCCAGCAGCCCCGGTGGTGGAGGGGGCAATCAGCCCCAGCATTTT. Translated, it gives CASSPGGGGGNQPQHF.

This CDR3 reads CASRQAGEEETQYF. CDR3 DNA: TGTGCCAGCAGGCAAGCCGGGGAAGAAGAGACCCAGTACTTC. The chain combines TRBV7-9 with TRBJ2-5, with a tentative D call TRBD2 (5 bases). This CDR3 has 14 amino acids. The V gene lost 6 bases and the J gene lost 3 bases, with 14 bases spanning the gap. Germline V lookup: CDR1 SEHNR, CDR2 FQNEAQ (reference sequence). Supplemented by reference TRBV7-9 and TRBJ2-5, the full variable domain reads DTGVSQNPRHKITKRGQNVTFRCDPISEHNRLYWYRQTLGQGPEFLTYFQNEAQLEKSRLLSDRFSAERPKGSFSTLEIQRTEQGDSAMYLCASRQAGEEETQYFGPGTRLLVL.

The chain has TRBV15 and TRBJ2-3; D gene uncertain. The CDR3 runs 12 residues. Trimming removed 5 bases from V and 5 bases from J, with 8 bases in between. The germline V gene encodes CDR1 LNHNV and CDR2 YYDKDF (reference sequence). DNA for the CDR3: TGTGCCACCAGCTCTCTACTAGATACGCAGTATTTT. It yields the protein CATSSLLDTQYF.

The rearrangement links TRBV7-2 to TRBJ2-7; D not resolved. Germline V lookup: CDR1 SGHTA, CDR2 FQGNSA. V was clipped by 5 bases and J by 4 bases, with 15 bases between them. The CDR3 runs to 14 residues. The CDR3 region is CASSEEYGRYEQYF. The CDR3 DNA sequence: TGTGCCAGCAGCGAGGAGTATGGTAGATACGAGCAGTACTTC.

The rearrangement joins TRBV7-2 to TRBJ1-5; tentatively, D is TRBD1 (6 bases). Germline loops: CDR1 SGHTA, CDR2 FQGNSA. This CDR3 comprises 14 residues. With 5 bases removed from V and 4 bases from J, the gap between germline ends came to 12 bases. Here the CDR3 reads CASSQGRGNQPQHF. The CDR3 region has the DNA TGTGCCAGCAGCCAAGGCAGGGGAAATCAGCCCCAGCATTTT. The full variable domain, in which reference TRBV7-2 and TRBJ1-5 provide the parts outside the CDR3, is GAGVSQSPSNKVTEKGKDVELRCDPISGHTALYWYRQSLGQGLEFLIYFQGNSAPDKSGLPSDRFSAERTGGSVSTLTIQRTQQEDSAVYLCASSQGRGNQPQHFGDGTRLSIL.

This sequence joins TRBV20-1 and TRBJ2-5; weak D call: TRBD1 (5 bases). This CDR3 has 11 residues. Germline CDR1 is DFQATT and CDR2 is SNEGSKA (reference sequence). The CDR3 DNA is TGCAGCGGGCAGGGAAGCGAGACCCAGTACTTC. This encodes CSGQGSETQYF.

This chain joins TRBV5-4 and TRBJ2-7, with 10 bases fitting TRBD2. The ends lost 0 bases at V and 1 base at J; junction bases unmatched: 4. Germline V gives CDR1 SGHNT, CDR2 YYREEE (reference sequence). CDR3 length equals 16 residues. The CDR3, as DNA: TGTGCCAGCAGCTTGGGGGGACTAGCGAGGTCCTACGAGCAGTACTTC. It specifies CASSLGGLARSYEQYF.

The CDR3 DNA follows: TGCGCCAGCAGCAAAACAGTCGAGACAGGAATCCAAGAGACCCAGTACTTC. This translates into CASSKTVETGIQETQYF. This chain links TRBV5-1 with TRBJ2-5; D may be TRBD1 (6 bases). The CDR3 is 17 residues long. V was trimmed by 4 bases and J by 1 base, leaving 20 bases between them. The V gene's germline CDR1 is SGHRS and CDR2 YFSETQ.

The V gene is TRBV10-3, the J gene TRBJ1-4, with D possibly matching TRBD1 (5 bases). The CDR3 runs to 14 residues. Looked up from germline, CDR1 is ENHRY and CDR2 is SYGVKD. The V end lost 3 bases, the J end lost 6 bases, and 11 bases lay between the germline ends. CDR3 sequence (DNA): TGTGCCATCAGTGAAGGGGCCGAAGATGAAAAACTGTTTTTT. It is translated as CAISEGAEDEKLFF.

V gene TRBV9 combines with J gene TRBJ2-3; 7 positions match TRBD1. There are 15 residues in the CDR3. V lost 3 bases to trimming and J lost 2 bases; unmatched junction nucleotides: 6. Germline V CDR1 and CDR2: SGDLS, YYNGEE. The CDR3 here is CASSATGTVTDTQYF. Written as DNA, the CDR3 is TGTGCCAGCAGCGCCACCGGGACAGTCACAGATACGCAGTATTTT.

This clone was seen once. The gene calls are TRBV11-2 and TRBJ2-1; D not certain. V was shortened by 0 bases and J by 6 bases, with 3 bases between the two germline ends. CDR3 length equals 12 residues. Per germline, CDR1 SGHAT and CDR2 FQNNGV. The CDR3 bases are TGTGCCAGCAGCTTAGAACTCAATGAGCAGTTCTTC. Protein sequence: CASSLELNEQFF.

This chain joins TRBV7-2 and TRBJ2-1; 12 nucleotides line up with TRBD2. CDR3 size: 19 residues. Looked up from germline, CDR1 is SGHTA and CDR2 is FQGNSA. Losses at the gene ends were 5 bases for V and 7 bases for J; bases not matched to a gene: 18. The CDR3 here is CASSGVGTSGPRGWNEQFF. The DNA for the CDR3 is TGTGCCAGCAGCGGAGTCGGGACTAGCGGGCCAAGGGGTTGGAATGAGCAGTTCTTC.

V is TRBV5-6 and J is TRBJ2-6; D is unclear. Deletions cut 1 base from V and 4 bases from J, with 9 bases between. Germline-derived CDR1 and CDR2 are SGHDT and YYEEEE. The CDR3 has 15 residues. The CDR3 DNA is TGTGCCAGCAGCTTGCGGCCCTGGGGGGCCAACGTCCTGACTTTC. This gives the protein CASSLRPWGANVLTF.

The chain combines TRBV11-2 with TRBJ2-7; 14 nucleotides match TRBD2. The CDR3 is 16 amino acids. The J segment lost 3 bases and the V segment lost 2 bases, leaving 3 bases of the junction unmatched. Germline V CDR1 and CDR2: SGHAT, FQNNGV. The CDR3, as DNA: TGTGCCAGCAGCTTACGGACTAGCGGGGGGTTCTACGAGCAGTACTTC. Amino acids: CASSLRTSGGFYEQYF.

CDR3 sequence reads: CASSLGTSGHNEQFF. In nucleotides, the CDR3 is TGCGCCAGCAGCCTTGGGACTAGCGGACACAATGAGCAGTTCTTC. The genes are TRBV4-3 and TRBJ2-1; 11 bases match TRBD2. Trimming removed 4 bases from V and 5 bases from J; junction bases left unmatched: 4. The germline V gene encodes CDR1 LGHNA and CDR2 YSLEER. There are 15 residues in the CDR3.

The chain carries TRBV7-9 and TRBJ2-5, with TRBD1 as a possible D gene (8 bases). V was shortened by 5 bases and J by 5 bases, with 18 bases between the two germline ends. Germline loops: CDR1 SEHNR, CDR2 FQNEAQ (reference sequence). CDR3 length equals 15 residues. The chain's CDR3 is CASSPGQGGWETQYF. DNA of the CDR3: TGTGCCAGCAGCCCCGGACAGGGAGGGTGGGAGACCCAGTACTTC.

The V call is TRBV6-5, the J call TRBJ2-3, with no clear D. Germline V gene sequence: CDR1 MNHEY, CDR2 SVGAGI. This CDR3 is 11 amino acids long. The V end lost 5 bases, the J end lost 8 bases, and 8 bases lay between the germline ends. In DNA, the CDR3 is TGTGCCAGCAGTCCCGAGGTTACGCAGTATTTT. It codes for CASSPEVTQYF.

V is TRBV27 and J is TRBJ1-1; unclear D gene. The V gene's germline CDR1 is MNHEY and CDR2 SMNVEV (reference sequence). V lost 0 bases and J lost 1, with 15 bases in between. This CDR3 has 17 residues. The CDR3 spells CASSLSPWALGNTEAFF. CDR3 sequence (DNA): TGTGCCAGCAGTTTATCCCCCTGGGCACTCGGGAACACTGAAGCTTTCTTT.